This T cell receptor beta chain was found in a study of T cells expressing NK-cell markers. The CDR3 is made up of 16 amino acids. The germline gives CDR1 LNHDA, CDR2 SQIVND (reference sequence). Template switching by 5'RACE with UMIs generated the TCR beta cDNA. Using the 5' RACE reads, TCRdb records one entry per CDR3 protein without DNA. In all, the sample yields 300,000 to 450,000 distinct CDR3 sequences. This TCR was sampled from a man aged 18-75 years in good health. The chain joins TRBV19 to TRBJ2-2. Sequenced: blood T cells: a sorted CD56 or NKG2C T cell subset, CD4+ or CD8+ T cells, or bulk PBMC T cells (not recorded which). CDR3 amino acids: CASRRKPLANTGELFF.